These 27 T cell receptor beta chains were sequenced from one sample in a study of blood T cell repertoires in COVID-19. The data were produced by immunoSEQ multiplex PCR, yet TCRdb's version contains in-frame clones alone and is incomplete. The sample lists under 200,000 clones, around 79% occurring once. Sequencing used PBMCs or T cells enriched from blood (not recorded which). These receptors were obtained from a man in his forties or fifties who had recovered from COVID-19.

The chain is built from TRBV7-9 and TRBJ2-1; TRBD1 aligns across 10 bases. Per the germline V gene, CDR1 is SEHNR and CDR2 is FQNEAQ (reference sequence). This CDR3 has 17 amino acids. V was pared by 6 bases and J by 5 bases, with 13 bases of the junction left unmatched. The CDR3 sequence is CASRSKFTGTGDNEQFF. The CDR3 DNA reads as TGTGCCAGCAGATCGAAATTTACCGGGACAGGGGACAATGAGCAGTTCTTC.

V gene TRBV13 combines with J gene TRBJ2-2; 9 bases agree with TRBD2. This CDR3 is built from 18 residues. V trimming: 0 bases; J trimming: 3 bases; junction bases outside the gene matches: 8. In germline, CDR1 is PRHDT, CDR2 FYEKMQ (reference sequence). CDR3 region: CASSLGRVLAGDTGELFF. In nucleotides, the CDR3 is TGTGCCAGCAGCTTAGGCCGGGTATTAGCGGGGGACACCGGGGAGCTGTTTTTT.

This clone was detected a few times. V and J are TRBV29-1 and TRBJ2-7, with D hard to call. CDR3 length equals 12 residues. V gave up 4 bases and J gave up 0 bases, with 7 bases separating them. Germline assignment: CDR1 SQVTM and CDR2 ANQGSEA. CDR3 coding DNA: TGCAGCGTTGCTCGGAGCTCCTACGAGCAGTACTTC. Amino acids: CSVARSSYEQYF.

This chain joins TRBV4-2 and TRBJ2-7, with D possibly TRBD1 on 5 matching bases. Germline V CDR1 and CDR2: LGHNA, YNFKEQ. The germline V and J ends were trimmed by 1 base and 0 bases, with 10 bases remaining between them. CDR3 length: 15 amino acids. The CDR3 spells CASSQVGDSSYEQYF. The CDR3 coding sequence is TGTGCCAGCAGCCAAGTAGGTGACAGCTCCTACGAGCAGTACTTC.

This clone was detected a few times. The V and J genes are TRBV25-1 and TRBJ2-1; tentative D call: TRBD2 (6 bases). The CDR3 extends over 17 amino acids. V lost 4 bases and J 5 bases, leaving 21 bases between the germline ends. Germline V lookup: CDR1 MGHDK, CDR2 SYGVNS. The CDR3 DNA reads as TGTGCCAGCAGTGGCCCCTTCCCTGGGCGGGACCACAATGAGCAGTTCTTC. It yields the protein CASSGPFPGRDHNEQFF.

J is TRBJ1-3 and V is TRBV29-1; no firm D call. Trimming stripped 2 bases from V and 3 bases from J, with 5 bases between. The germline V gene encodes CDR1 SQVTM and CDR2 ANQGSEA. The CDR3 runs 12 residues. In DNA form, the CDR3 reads TGCAGCGTTGAAACAGTTGGAAACACCATATATTTT. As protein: CSVETVGNTIYF.

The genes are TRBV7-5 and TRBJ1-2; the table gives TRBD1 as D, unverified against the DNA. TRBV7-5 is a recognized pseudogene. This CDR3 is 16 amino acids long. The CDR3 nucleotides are TGTGTCAGAACCGACCCCCAGGGGGCCAATCGGTGGGGCTACACCTTC. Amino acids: CVRTDPQGANRWGYTF.

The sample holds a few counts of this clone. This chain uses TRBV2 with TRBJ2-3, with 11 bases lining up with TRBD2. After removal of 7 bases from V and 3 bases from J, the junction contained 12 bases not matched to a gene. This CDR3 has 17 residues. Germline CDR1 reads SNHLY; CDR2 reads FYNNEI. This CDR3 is CASTTDPLAGGTDTQYF. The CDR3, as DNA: TGTGCCAGCACCACCGACCCCCTAGCGGGGGGTACAGATACGCAGTATTTT.

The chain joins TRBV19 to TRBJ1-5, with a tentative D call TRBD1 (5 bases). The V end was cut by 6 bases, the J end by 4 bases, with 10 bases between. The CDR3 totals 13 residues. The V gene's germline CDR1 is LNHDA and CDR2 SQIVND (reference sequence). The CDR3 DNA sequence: TGTGCCAGTAGCGAAGACAGAAATCAGCCCCAGCATTTT. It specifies CASSEDRNQPQHF. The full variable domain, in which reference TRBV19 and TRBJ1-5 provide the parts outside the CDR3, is DGGITQSPKYLFRKEGQNVTLSCEQNLNHDAMYWYRQDPGQGLRLIYYSQIVNDFQKGDIAEGYSVSREKKESFPLTVTSAQKNPTAFYLCASSEDRNQPQHFGDGTRLSIL.

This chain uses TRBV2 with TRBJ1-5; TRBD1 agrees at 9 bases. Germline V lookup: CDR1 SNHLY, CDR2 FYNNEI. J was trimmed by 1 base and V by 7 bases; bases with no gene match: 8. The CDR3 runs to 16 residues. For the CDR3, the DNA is TGTGCCAGCACAAGGGACAGGGCATCAAGCAATCAGCCCCAGCATTTT. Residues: CASTRDRASSNQPQHF.

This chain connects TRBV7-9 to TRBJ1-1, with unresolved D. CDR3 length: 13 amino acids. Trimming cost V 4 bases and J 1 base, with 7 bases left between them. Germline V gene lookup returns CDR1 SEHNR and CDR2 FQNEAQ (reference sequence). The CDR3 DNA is TGTGCCAGCAGCTCAGGCCCGAACACTGAAGCTTTCTTT. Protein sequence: CASSSGPNTEAFF.

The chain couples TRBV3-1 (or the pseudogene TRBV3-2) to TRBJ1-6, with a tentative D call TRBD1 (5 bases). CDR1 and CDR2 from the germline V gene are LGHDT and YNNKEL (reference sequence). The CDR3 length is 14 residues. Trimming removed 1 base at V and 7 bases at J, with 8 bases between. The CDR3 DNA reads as TGTGCCAGCAGCCAAGGGACACGGAATTCACCCCTCCACTTT. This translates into CASSQGTRNSPLHF.

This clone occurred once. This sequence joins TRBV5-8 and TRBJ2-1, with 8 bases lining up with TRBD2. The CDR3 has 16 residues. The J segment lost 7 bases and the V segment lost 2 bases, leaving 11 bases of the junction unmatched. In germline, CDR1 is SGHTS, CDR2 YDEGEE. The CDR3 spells CASSLYAGLGVNEQFF. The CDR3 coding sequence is TGTGCCAGCAGCTTATATGCGGGACTAGGGGTGAATGAGCAGTTCTTC.

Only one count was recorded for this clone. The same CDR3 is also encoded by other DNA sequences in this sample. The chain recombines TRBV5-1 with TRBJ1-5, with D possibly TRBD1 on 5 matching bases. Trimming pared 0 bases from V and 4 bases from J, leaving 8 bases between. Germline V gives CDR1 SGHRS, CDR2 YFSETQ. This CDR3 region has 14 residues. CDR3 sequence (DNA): TGCGCCAGCAGCTTGGACGGGGGGAATCAGCCCCAGCATTTT. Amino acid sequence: CASSLDGGNQPQHF.

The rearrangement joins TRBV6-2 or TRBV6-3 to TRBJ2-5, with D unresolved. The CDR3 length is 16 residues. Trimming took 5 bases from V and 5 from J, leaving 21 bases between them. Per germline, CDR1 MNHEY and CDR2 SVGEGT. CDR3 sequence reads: CASSPHATRDRETQYF. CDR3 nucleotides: TGTGCCAGCAGTCCCCACGCGACACGCGACCGGGAGACCCAGTACTTC.

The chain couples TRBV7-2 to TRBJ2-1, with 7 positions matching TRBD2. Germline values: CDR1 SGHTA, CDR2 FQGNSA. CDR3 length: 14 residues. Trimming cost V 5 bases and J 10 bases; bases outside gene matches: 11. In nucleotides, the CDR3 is TGTGCCAGCAGCCCGGGGGGTCCCCAGACCGAGCAGTTCTTC. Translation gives CASSPGGPQTEQFF.

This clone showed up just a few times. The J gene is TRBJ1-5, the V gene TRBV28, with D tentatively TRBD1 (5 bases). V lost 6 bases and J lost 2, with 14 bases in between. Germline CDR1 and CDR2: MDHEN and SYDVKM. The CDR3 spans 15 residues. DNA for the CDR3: TGTGCCAGCAGCCTTTCGGGGGGGGGCAATCAGCCCCAGCATTTT. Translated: CASSLSGGGNQPQHF.

DNA for the CDR3: TGTGCCAGCAGTGAACAAGCAAACTCTGGGGCCAACGTCCTGACTTTC. Its protein is CASSEQANSGANVLTF. V gene TRBV6-1 combines with J gene TRBJ2-6; D unclear. V dropped 2 bases and J dropped 0 bases, with 8 bases sitting between them. This CDR3 has 16 residues. Germline V gene sequence: CDR1 MNHNS, CDR2 SASEGT.

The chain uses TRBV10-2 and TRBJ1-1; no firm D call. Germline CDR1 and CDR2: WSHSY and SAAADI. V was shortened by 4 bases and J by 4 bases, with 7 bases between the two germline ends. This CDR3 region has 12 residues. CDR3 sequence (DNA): TGCGCCAGCAGTGTTGGCCTCACTGAAGCTTTCTTT. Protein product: CASSVGLTEAFF.

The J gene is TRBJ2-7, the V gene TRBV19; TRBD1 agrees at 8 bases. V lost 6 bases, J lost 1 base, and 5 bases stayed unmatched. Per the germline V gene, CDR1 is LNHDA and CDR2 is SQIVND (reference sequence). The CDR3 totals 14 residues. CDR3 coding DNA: TGTGCCAGTAGCCGGGACAGGCAGTCCTACGAGCAGTACTTC. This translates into CASSRDRQSYEQYF.

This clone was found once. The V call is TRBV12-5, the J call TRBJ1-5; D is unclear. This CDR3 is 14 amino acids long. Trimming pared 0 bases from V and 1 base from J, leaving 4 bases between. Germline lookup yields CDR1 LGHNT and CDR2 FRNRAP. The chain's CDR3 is CASGLVVSNQPQHF. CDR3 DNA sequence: TGTGCTAGTGGTTTGGTCGTAAGCAATCAGCCCCAGCATTTT.

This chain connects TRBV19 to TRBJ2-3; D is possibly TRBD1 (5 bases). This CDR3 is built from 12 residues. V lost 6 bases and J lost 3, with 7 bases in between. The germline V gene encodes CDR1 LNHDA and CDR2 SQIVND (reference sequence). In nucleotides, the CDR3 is TGTGCCAGTAGGCAGGGAACAGATACGCAGTATTTT. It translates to CASRQGTDTQYF.

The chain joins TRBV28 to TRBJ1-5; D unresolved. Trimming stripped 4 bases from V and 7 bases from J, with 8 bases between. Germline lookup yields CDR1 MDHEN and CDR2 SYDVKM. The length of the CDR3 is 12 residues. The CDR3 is CASSSSIQPQHF. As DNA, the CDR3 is TGTGCCAGCAGTTCCTCTATCCAGCCCCAGCATTTT.

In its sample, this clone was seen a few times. The CDR3 DNA is TGTGCCAGCAGCCCTAGGACAGGGTGGGTCACTGAAGCTTTCTTT. The encoded protein is CASSPRTGWVTEAFF. The genes are TRBV7-6 and TRBJ1-1; TRBD1 aligns across 8 bases. CDR3 size: 15 residues. Trimming cost V 5 bases and J 4 bases; bases outside gene matches: 9. Germline V CDR1 and CDR2: SGHVS, FNYEAQ.

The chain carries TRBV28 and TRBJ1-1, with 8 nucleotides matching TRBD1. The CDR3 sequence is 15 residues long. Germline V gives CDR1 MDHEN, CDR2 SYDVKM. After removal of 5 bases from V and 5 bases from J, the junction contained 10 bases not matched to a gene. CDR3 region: CASSGRQGRTTEAFF. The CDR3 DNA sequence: TGTGCCAGCAGTGGACGACAGGGGAGGACAACTGAAGCTTTCTTT.

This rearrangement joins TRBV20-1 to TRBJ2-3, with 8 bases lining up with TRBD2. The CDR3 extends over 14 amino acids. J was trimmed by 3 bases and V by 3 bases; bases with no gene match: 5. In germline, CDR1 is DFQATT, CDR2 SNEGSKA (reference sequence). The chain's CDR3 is CSASLAGGTDTQYF. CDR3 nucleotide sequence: TGCAGTGCTAGTTTGGCGGGGGGTACAGATACGCAGTATTTT.

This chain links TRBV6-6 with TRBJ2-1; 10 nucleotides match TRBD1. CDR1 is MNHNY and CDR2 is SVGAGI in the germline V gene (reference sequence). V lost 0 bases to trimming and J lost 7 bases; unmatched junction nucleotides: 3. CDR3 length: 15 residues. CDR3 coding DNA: TGTGCCAGCAGTTACTCCGGGACAGGGGCTAATGAGCAGTTCTTC. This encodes CASSYSGTGANEQFF.